These T cell receptor beta chains were read from a single sample in a study of beta chain features in type 1 diabetes. This table comes from immunoSEQ multiplex PCR, and its TCRdb copy is limited to in-frame clones, with some not included. This table holds 900,000 or so clones, roughly a sixth found once. Material: naive CD4+ T cells from blood. Every receptor here comes from a woman younger than 30 in good health. CDR3s include the opening cysteine and the closing phenylalanine or tryptophan. A D gene is named only where the DNA matches it firmly. The listing skips clone size in some rows; elsewhere it reads once, few, many or a size class.

TRBD2	TRBV18	few	CASSGLAGTQETQYF
NA	TRBV5-4	few	CASSKGGGPTQETQYF
NA	TRBV10-3	NA	CAISGGRAQETQYF
TRBD2	TRBV6-6	NA	CASMVAGVLRNEQFF
TRBD2	TRBV29-1	few	CSVEGLAQNLAKNIQYF
TRBD1	TRBV2	NA	CATGGQGAGNEQFF
TRBD2	TRBV5-6	few	CASSSAGGSYNEQFF
NA	TRBV7-2	few	CASSWAGSTDTQYF
TRBD1	TRBV27	few	CASSTPGQGTYEQYF
NA	TRBV5-1	NA	CASSLQDGLGETQYF
NA	TRBV21-1	NA	CASSSQDRGPDQPQHF
NA	TRBV2	once	CASSTEAFF
TRBD2	TRBV7-8	NA	CASSHGGVAGVYEQYF
NA	TRBV7-8	few	CASSFGDTKYSGANVLTF
TRBD1	TRBV27	few	CASSATGTGTEAFF
NA	TRBV4-3	few	CASSQEMGANSYEQYF
NA	TRBV7-9	NA	CASSPSSYEQYF
TRBD2	TRBV9	few	CASSASSGSLAQYF
NA	TRBV9	NA	CASSSKAETSSGANVLTF
TRBD1	TRBV7-3	few	CASSSSAGTVYNEQFF
TRBD1	TRBV7-9	NA	CASSFRQGEETQYF
TRBD2	TRBV19	NA	CASTHRAGTYNEQFF
NA	TRBV5-1	NA	CASSLGTGTYQETQYF
NA	TRBV19	NA	CATATGRVSSYNEQFF
TRBD1	TRBV7-3	NA	CASSFTGAGGYTF
TRBD1	TRBV6-5	NA	CASSSGTGGKQPQHF
TRBD2	TRBV2	NA	CASSREGRAYEQYF
NA	TRBV7-3	NA	CASSPSRTRGYNEQFF
NA	TRBV6-6	few	CASSYPDTAQQGVFF
NA	TRBV6-1	NA	CASEQTDTQYF
TRBD1	TRBV6-6	few	CASSGRQGGTEAFF
TRBD1	TRBV28	few	CASSLWGTGNIAKNIQYF
NA	TRBV28	few	CASRSPGASGTEAFF